The T cell receptor (beta chain) described here comes from a study of cytomegalovirus exposure and HLA in healthy donors. Turning to this clone: Antigen specificity is unknown.

Broader study findings: Per a later analysis, 18,000 or so TCR beta sequences showed association with HLA alleles at 0.05 false discovery rate.

Primers for the PCR totalled 60 Vbeta and 13 Jbeta. The method was immunoSEQ multiplex PCR; TCRdb's version includes in-frame clones alone and lacks a portion of them. This table holds 200,000 or so clones, about 80% found once. Looked up from germline, CDR1 is LGHNT and CDR2 is FRNRAP. The CDR3 is made up of 15 amino acids. V was pared by 3 bases and J by 4 bases, with 10 bases between. The sequence was collected from a woman in her fifties or sixties in good health and CMV-seropositive. The sequenced sample consisted of PBMCs. V usage is TRBV12-5 and J usage is TRBJ1-6; D unresolved. CDR3 sequence: CASGFSGRYNSPLHF. CDR3 in DNA: TGTGCTAGTGGTTTTAGCGGACGTTATAATTCACCCCTCCACTTT.